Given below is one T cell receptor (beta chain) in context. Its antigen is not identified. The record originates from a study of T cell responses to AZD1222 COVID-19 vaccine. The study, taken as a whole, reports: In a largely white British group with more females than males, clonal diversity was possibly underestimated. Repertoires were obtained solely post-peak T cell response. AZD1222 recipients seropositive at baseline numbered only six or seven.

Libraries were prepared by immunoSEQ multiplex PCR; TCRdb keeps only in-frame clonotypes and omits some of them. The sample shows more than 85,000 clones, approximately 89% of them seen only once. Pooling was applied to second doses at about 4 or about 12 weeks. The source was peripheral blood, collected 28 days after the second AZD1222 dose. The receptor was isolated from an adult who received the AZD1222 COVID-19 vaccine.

The chain's CDR3 is CASSLGQGNNQPQHF. The CDR3 DNA reads as TGTGCCAGTAGCTTGGGACAGGGAAACAATCAGCCCCAGCATTTT. The V and J genes are TRBV19 and TRBJ1-5; TRBD1 matches 9 bases. The CDR3 runs to 15 residues. Germline CDR1 and CDR2: LNHDA and SQIVND (reference sequence). V was pared by 6 bases and J by 3 bases, with 6 bases of the junction left unmatched.